Below, one TCR beta chain is given with its context. This entry belongs to a study of blood T cell repertoires in COVID-19. About the study: From the United States, Italy and Spain came samples of acute and convalescent COVID-19. Sources were T cells, B-cell-depleted T cells, or PBMCs; the material itself was cDNA or gDNA.

Seattle-derived patients entered the study during active infection and were followed longitudinally. As handled by the study authors: Estimates of nucleated cell counts were drawn from the amplification of reference gene primers. Generated by immunoSEQ multiplex PCR, the TCRdb table keeps only in-frame clones and is missing some. That table furnishes V, J and clone size, whereas the DNA furnished D and trimming. The sample holds fewer than 200,000 clones, approximately 86% seen once. There are 16 residues in the CDR3. The ends lost 0 bases at V and 4 bases at J; junction bases unmatched: 4. Germline CDR1 reads KGHSH; CDR2 reads LQKENI.

The receptor was derived from an elderly woman with COVID-19, enrolled during active disease. The gene calls are TRBV18 and TRBJ1-4; 8 bases fit TRBD1. The sequencing input was peripheral blood. The CDR3 DNA is TGTGCCAGCTCACCACCGGGACAGGCCTTTAATGAAAAACTGTTTTTT. This codes for CASSPPGQAFNEKLFF.